This TCR beta chain emerged from a study of technical replicates of blood from a handful of donors. Clones were sequenced by immunoSEQ multiplex PCR, and TCRdb holds only the in-frame ones, with some missing. The sample lists about 80,000 clones; about 91% were seen once. Looked up from germline, CDR1 is SEHNR and CDR2 is FQNEAQ (reference sequence). This CDR3 is built from 14 residues. V lost 5 bases and J lost 5, with 13 bases in between. This clonotype was sampled from a human donor in good health. The V and J genes are TRBV7-9 and TRBJ1-5; D gene unclear. Sequenced: T cells isolated from PBMCs. The CDR3 region has the DNA TGTGCCAGCAGCCAGGACGGGAATCATCAGCCCCAGCATTTT. Protein sequence: CASSQDGNHQPQHF. Filled out from reference TRBV7-9 and TRBJ1-5, the complete variable domain reads DTGVSQNPRHKITKRGQNVTFRCDPISEHNRLYWYRQTLGQGPEFLTYFQNEAQLEKSRLLSDRFSAERPKGSFSTLEIQRTEQGDSAMYLCASSQDGNHQPQHFGDGTRLSIL.